This is a list of T cell receptor beta chains from one sample in a study of shared clonotypes between healthy human individuals. The data were produced by immunoSEQ multiplex PCR, yet TCRdb's version contains in-frame clones alone and is incomplete. The sample has hundreds of thousands of clones, roughly 92% seen once. The sequencing sample was made of naive CD8+ T cells sorted from blood. The receptors derive from a man aged 25 to 40 in good health. CDR3s include the opening cysteine and the closing phenylalanine or tryptophan. The order of the fields is clone size, V gene, J gene, D gene, CDR3 DNA, CDR3 protein. A D gene is named only where the DNA matches it firmly. Clone size is stated in some rows and not others, as once, few, many or a class when expanded.

clone_size: -
v_call: TRBV5-1
j_call: TRBJ2-1
d_call: TRBD2
cdr3_nt: TGCGCCAGCAGCGAGGGACTAGCGGGAGTCTCCTACAATGAGCAGTTCTTC
cdr3_aa: CASSEGLAGVSYNEQFF

clone_size: -
v_call: TRBV28
j_call: TRBJ2-2
d_call: TRBD2
cdr3_nt: TGTGCCAGCAGTTTAAGGGACATTCATTTCGGGACTAGATCGACCGGGGAGCTGTTTTTT
cdr3_aa: CASSLRDIHFGTRSTGELFF

clone_size: once
v_call: TRBV18
j_call: TRBJ2-1
d_call: TRBD2
cdr3_nt: TGTGCCAGCTCGGCCTTACTAGCGGGAGCTTATTACAATGAGCAGTTCTTC
cdr3_aa: CASSALLAGAYYNEQFF

clone_size: -
v_call: TRBV29-1
j_call: TRBJ1-1
d_call: -
cdr3_nt: TGCAGCGTTGATCGAGAGGGTGTGAACACTGAAGCTTTCTTT
cdr3_aa: CSVDREGVNTEAFF

clone_size: -
v_call: TRBV5-1
j_call: TRBJ2-5
d_call: TRBD2
cdr3_nt: TGCGCCAGCAGCTCAAGACCGGGACTAGCGGGCCAAGAGACCCAGTACTTC
cdr3_aa: CASSSRPGLAGQETQYF

clone_size: -
v_call: TRBV29-1
j_call: TRBJ1-4
d_call: -
cdr3_nt: TGCAGCGTTCAGACAGAAGATGAAAAACTGTTTTTT
cdr3_aa: CSVQTEDEKLFF

clone_size: -
v_call: TRBV5-4
j_call: TRBJ2-3
d_call: -
cdr3_nt: TGTGCCAGCAGCTTTGGGCTCGGGCCCCTAGATAGCACAGATACGCAGTATTTT
cdr3_aa: CASSFGLGPLDSTDTQYF

clone_size: -
v_call: TRBV7-8
j_call: TRBJ1-1
d_call: -
cdr3_nt: TGTGCCAGCAGCTTACAGAGGGAGTCCCCTGAAGCTTTCTTT
cdr3_aa: CASSLQRESPEAFF

clone_size: once
v_call: TRBV7-9
j_call: TRBJ2-1
d_call: -
cdr3_nt: TGTGCCAGCAGCTTAGAACAGGGCCCCTACAATGAGCAGTTCTTC
cdr3_aa: CASSLEQGPYNEQFF

clone_size: -
v_call: TRBV11-3
j_call: TRBJ2-1
d_call: -
cdr3_nt: TGTGCCAGCAGCTTAGACGACCCCTCCTACAATGAGCAGTTCTTC
cdr3_aa: CASSLDDPSYNEQFF

clone_size: -
v_call: TRBV14
j_call: TRBJ2-1
d_call: -
cdr3_nt: TGTGCCAGCAGCCAAGACACTAGCTTCATCAATGAGCAGTTCTTC
cdr3_aa: CASSQDTSFINEQFF

clone_size: once
v_call: TRBV19
j_call: TRBJ2-2
d_call: TRBD1
cdr3_nt: TGTGCCAGTAGTATCGGTCAAGACAGGGAATACACCGGGGAGCTGTTTTTT
cdr3_aa: CASSIGQDREYTGELFF

clone_size: -
v_call: TRBV27
j_call: TRBJ2-2
d_call: -
cdr3_nt: TGTGCCAGCAGTTTATGGGTGAACACCGGGGAGCTGTTTTTT
cdr3_aa: CASSLWVNTGELFF

clone_size: -
v_call: TRBV30
j_call: TRBJ2-7
d_call: -
cdr3_nt: TGTGCCTGGAGCGAGGCGGGATCCGAGCAGTACTTC
cdr3_aa: CAWSEAGSEQYF

clone_size: -
v_call: TRBV5-1
j_call: TRBJ2-1
d_call: TRBD2
cdr3_nt: TGCGCCAGCAGCGCGGGGACTAGCGGGAGCGCCCCCTTGTCCAATGAGCAGTTCTTC
cdr3_aa: CASSAGTSGSAPLSNEQFF

clone_size: -
v_call: TRBV5-8
j_call: TRBJ2-7
d_call: TRBD2
cdr3_nt: TGTGCCAGCATTAGGACTAGCGACTACGAGCAGTACTTC
cdr3_aa: CASIRTSDYEQYF

clone_size: few
v_call: TRBV10-2
j_call: TRBJ1-5
d_call: -
cdr3_nt: TGCGCCAGCAGTGCCGATAATCAGCCCCAGCATTTT
cdr3_aa: CASSADNQPQHF

clone_size: -
v_call: TRBV19
j_call: TRBJ1-1
d_call: -
cdr3_nt: TGTGCCAGTATAAGGGGATTTTACACTGAAGCTTTCTTT
cdr3_aa: CASIRGFYTEAFF

clone_size: few
v_call: TRBV2
j_call: TRBJ2-7
d_call: TRBD1
cdr3_nt: TGTGCCAACGGACAGGGGGCCTACGAGCAGTACTTC
cdr3_aa: CANGQGAYEQYF

clone_size: -
v_call: TRBV11-2
j_call: TRBJ2-1
d_call: -
cdr3_nt: TGTGCCAGCAGCTTGGGGACAAGGGGAGTTGGTTTAAATGAGCAGTTCTTC
cdr3_aa: CASSLGTRGVGLNEQFF

clone_size: once
v_call: TRBV13
j_call: TRBJ2-7
d_call: -
cdr3_nt: TGTGCCAGCAGCTTAGGTCTGCCGAGGCGGGAGCAGTACTTC
cdr3_aa: CASSLGLPRREQYF

clone_size: -
v_call: TRBV10-3
j_call: TRBJ2-4
d_call: TRBD1
cdr3_nt: TGTGCCATCAGTGAGGCTGACAGGGGCCTGAATCAAAACATTCAGTACTTC
cdr3_aa: CAISEADRGLNQNIQYF

clone_size: -
v_call: TRBV7-9
j_call: TRBJ1-1
d_call: -
cdr3_nt: TGTGCCAGCAGCTTAGTTATAGGGCAGAACACTGAAGCTTTCTTT
cdr3_aa: CASSLVIGQNTEAFF

clone_size: -
v_call: TRBV19
j_call: TRBJ2-1
d_call: -
cdr3_nt: TGTGCCAGTAGTCTGCGTGGGGGTAACAATGAGCAGTTCTTC
cdr3_aa: CASSLRGGNNEQFF

clone_size: -
v_call: TRBV9
j_call: TRBJ2-1
d_call: TRBD1
cdr3_nt: TGTGCCAGCAGCAATTCCGGGACAGACTACAATGAGCAGTTCTTC
cdr3_aa: CASSNSGTDYNEQFF

clone_size: -
v_call: TRBV15
j_call: TRBJ2-3
d_call: -
cdr3_nt: TGTGCCACCAGCAGAGCCTGGGCGACAGATACGCAGTATTTT
cdr3_aa: CATSRAWATDTQYF

clone_size: -
v_call: TRBV29-1
j_call: TRBJ2-7
d_call: TRBD1
cdr3_nt: TGCAGCGTCGAAACAGGGGTTCTTACCTACGAGCAGTACTTC
cdr3_aa: CSVETGVLTYEQYF

clone_size: -
v_call: TRBV4-2
j_call: TRBJ2-7
d_call: -
cdr3_nt: TGTGCCAGCAGCCCATCCCGCGGGGAAATCCCCTACGAGCAGTACTTC
cdr3_aa: CASSPSRGEIPYEQYF

clone_size: once
v_call: TRBV11-2
j_call: TRBJ2-3
d_call: -
cdr3_nt: TGTGCCAGCAGCTACGGGACACTTAGCACAGATACGCAGTATTTT
cdr3_aa: CASSYGTLSTDTQYF

clone_size: once
v_call: TRBV7-9
j_call: TRBJ2-3
d_call: -
cdr3_nt: TGTGCCAGCAGCTTAGTCGACGGAGCAGATACGCAGTATTTT
cdr3_aa: CASSLVDGADTQYF

clone_size: -
v_call: TRBV7-9
j_call: TRBJ2-1
d_call: TRBD2
cdr3_nt: TGTGCCAGCAGCTTAGCGGGCGGGAGTGCCGATGAGCAGTTCTTC
cdr3_aa: CASSLAGGSADEQFF

clone_size: once
v_call: TRBV11-3
j_call: TRBJ2-1
d_call: -
cdr3_nt: TGTGCCAGCAGCATTGACGGGAGCTCCTACAATGAGCAGTTCTTC
cdr3_aa: CASSIDGSSYNEQFF

clone_size: -
v_call: TRBV5-6
j_call: TRBJ2-2
d_call: -
cdr3_nt: TGTGCCAGCAGCAAAACCATGAACACCGGGGAGCTGTTTTTT
cdr3_aa: CASSKTMNTGELFF

clone_size: -
v_call: TRBV19
j_call: TRBJ1-2
d_call: -
cdr3_nt: TGTGCCAGTAGCTTAGGTTTGGAAGTCGGCTACACCTTC
cdr3_aa: CASSLGLEVGYTF

clone_size: -
v_call: TRBV29-1
j_call: TRBJ2-7
d_call: TRBD1
cdr3_nt: TGCAGCGTCGGCTCCGACAGGGTCGAGCAGTACTTC
cdr3_aa: CSVGSDRVEQYF

clone_size: -
v_call: TRBV27
j_call: TRBJ2-7
d_call: -
cdr3_nt: TGTGCCAGCAGTTTCCTTTCGGGGAGACTAGAGGCCTACGAGCAGTACTTC
cdr3_aa: CASSFLSGRLEAYEQYF

clone_size: -
v_call: TRBV21-1
j_call: TRBJ2-1
d_call: -
cdr3_nt: TGTGCCAGCAGACCGAAGGGGCATCTAGCGGGAAATCAGAATGAGCAGTTCTTC
cdr3_aa: CASRPKGHLAGNQNEQFF

clone_size: -
v_call: TRBV27
j_call: TRBJ2-1
d_call: -
cdr3_nt: TGTGCCAGCAGTTTAGGACAGTTCTACAATGAGCAGTTCTTC
cdr3_aa: CASSLGQFYNEQFF

clone_size: few
v_call: TRBV21-1
j_call: TRBJ1-5
d_call: -
cdr3_nt: TGTGCCAGCACCCTCGCGAGGTTTAATCAGCCCCAGCATTTT
cdr3_aa: CASTLARFNQPQHF

clone_size: -
v_call: TRBV7-9
j_call: TRBJ2-2
d_call: -
cdr3_nt: TGTGCCAGCACCCGCGGCGGGGCCGTCCAATTCGAACACCGGGGAGCTGTTTTT
cdr3_aa: CASTRGGAVQFEHRGAVF

clone_size: -
v_call: TRBV7-9
j_call: TRBJ2-1
d_call: -
cdr3_nt: TGTGCCAGCAGCTTAGATCCGAGAGGTCGACCCTCCTACAATGAGCAGTTCTTC
cdr3_aa: CASSLDPRGRPSYNEQFF

clone_size: -
v_call: TRBV11-2
j_call: TRBJ2-2
d_call: -
cdr3_nt: TGTGCCAGCAGCTTGGGACCTAACACCGGGGAGCTGTTTTTT
cdr3_aa: CASSLGPNTGELFF

clone_size: -
v_call: TRBV30
j_call: TRBJ1-5
d_call: -
cdr3_nt: TGTGCCTGGAGTGTACAACCGGGGGGAGGTCAGCCCCAGCATTTT
cdr3_aa: CAWSVQPGGGQPQHF

clone_size: -
v_call: TRBV4-1
j_call: TRBJ2-7
d_call: TRBD2
cdr3_nt: TGCGCCAGCACCCCACGCACTAGCGGAGGCCCACTCTACGAGCAGTACTTC
cdr3_aa: CASTPRTSGGPLYEQYF

clone_size: -
v_call: TRBV28
j_call: TRBJ1-5
d_call: -
cdr3_nt: TGTGCCAGCAGTTCCCTACAGACAGCGATGAATCAGCCCCAGCATTTT
cdr3_aa: CASSSLQTAMNQPQHF

clone_size: -
v_call: TRBV5-4
j_call: TRBJ2-2
d_call: -
cdr3_nt: TGTGCCAGCAGCTTTGGAGGGGCGACCGGGGAGCTGTTTTTT
cdr3_aa: CASSFGGATGELFF

clone_size: -
v_call: TRBV21-1
j_call: TRBJ2-7
d_call: -
cdr3_nt: TGTGCCAGCAGCAAAGCCCGCGAGCGGTCTCCGGGACAGGACTCCTACGAGCAGTACTTC
cdr3_aa: CASSKARERSPGQDSYEQYF

clone_size: -
v_call: TRBV20-1
j_call: TRBJ2-1
d_call: -
cdr3_nt: TGCAGTGCTTTATGGAGCTATGAGCAGTTCTTC
cdr3_aa: CSALWSYEQFF

clone_size: -
v_call: TRBV7-6
j_call: TRBJ2-1
d_call: -
cdr3_nt: TGTGCCAGCAGCTTAAAGGCCAAGATGGCAGCCAATGAGCAGTTCTTC
cdr3_aa: CASSLKAKMAANEQFF

clone_size: -
v_call: TRBV27
j_call: TRBJ2-1
d_call: -
cdr3_nt: TGTGCCAGCGGTGCGGGGGCGTTGGGGAATGAGCAGTTCTTC
cdr3_aa: CASGAGALGNEQFF

clone_size: -
v_call: TRBV4-1
j_call: TRBJ1-3
d_call: -
cdr3_nt: TGCGCCAGCAGCCAAGTCGGACTTCTAATGAGGACCATATATTTT
cdr3_aa: CASSQVGLLMRTIYF